This entry lists 11 T cell receptor beta chains sequenced from one sample in a study of T-cell reconstitution after alpha-beta-depleted transplantation in children. Using unique molecular identifiers, the investigators prepared the TCRbeta library. TCRdb processed the PCR reads anew with MiXCR; each CDR3 protein has one entry. Of about 610,000 distinct CDR3 sequences listed, roughly a tenth are singletons. The sample consisted of PBMCs from the stem cell graft donor, taken from the stem cell graft. These receptors were obtained from a human donor who donated a stem cell graft to a child with acute myeloid leukemia.

The CDR3 sequence: CASRPRNSYNEQFF. For the CDR3, the DNA is TGTGCCAGCCGCCCCCGGAACTCCTACAATGAGCAGTTCTTC. The chain carries TRBV6-1 and TRBJ2-1; D is uncertain. This CDR3 is 14 amino acids long. The V gene lost 8 bases and the J gene lost 0 bases, with 11 bases spanning the gap. From germline, CDR1 is MNHNS and CDR2 SASEGT.

This clonotype was picked up a small number of times. This rearrangement joins TRBV4-2 to TRBJ2-3; TRBD2 aligns across 9 bases. This CDR3 is 16 amino acids long. V shed 0 bases and J 1 base; nucleotides not matched to a gene: 2. Germline V gene data show CDR1 as LGHNA and CDR2 as YNFKEQ. The CDR3 protein is CASSQDASGGTDTQYF. The CDR3, as DNA: TGTGCCAGCAGCCAAGATGCTAGCGGGGGCACAGATACGCAGTATTTT.

In its sample, this clonotype was seen a few times. This chain uses TRBV7-2 with TRBJ1-2; TRBD1 might be the D (5 bases). The CDR3 loop spans 15 amino acids. The germline gives CDR1 SGHTA, CDR2 FQGNSA. Trimming left V 4 bases short and J 0 bases short, with 12 bases between. CDR3 nucleotides: TGTGCCAGCAGCTCCTCGGGACGGACTAACTATGGCTACACCTTC. Protein: CASSSSGRTNYGYTF.

The table lists this clonotype with a few counts. CDR3 nucleotides: TGTGCCAGCAGCTTACGACGACCCGGACAGGGGGTGCTAGCGGGAGTTACAGATACGCAGTATTTT. Translated, it gives CASSLRRPGQGVLAGVTDTQYF. This chain uses TRBV7-2 with TRBJ2-3; D might be TRBD1 or TRBD2, each matching 10 bases. Germline loops: CDR1 SGHTA, CDR2 FQGNSA. Deletions cut 2 bases from V and 3 bases from J, with 33 bases between. The CDR3 sequence is 22 residues long.

This clonotype was counted at least ten times. The chain joins TRBV27 to TRBJ2-7; 11 bases map to TRBD2. Germline assignment: CDR1 MNHEY and CDR2 SMNVEV (reference sequence). CDR3 length: 13 residues. The V segment lost 10 bases and the J segment 0 bases; nucleotides outside the gene matches: 2. The CDR3 DNA reads TGTGCCACCGGGACTAGCGGCTCCTACGAGCAGTACTTC. Protein product: CATGTSGSYEQYF.

The rearrangement uses TRBV18 and TRBJ2-1, with D unclear. This CDR3 comprises 13 residues. Germline CDR1 is KGHSH and CDR2 is LQKENI. The V gene lost 4 bases and the J gene lost 8 bases, with 12 bases spanning the gap. The CDR3 DNA reads TGTGCCAGCTCACGAGGCTCGGCGGATGAGCAGTTCTTC. Translation: CASSRGSADEQFF.

V gene TRBV2 combines with J gene TRBJ1-5; D unresolved. The V gene's germline CDR1 is SNHLY and CDR2 FYNNEI. This CDR3 comprises 14 residues. V was trimmed by 6 bases and J by 3 bases, leaving 12 bases between them. The CDR3 DNA follows: TGTGCCAGCAGAGAGTCGGACCCCAATCAGCCCCAGCATTTT. It encodes CASRESDPNQPQHF.

This clonotype occurred a few times. The J gene is TRBJ1-3, the V gene TRBV27, with TRBD1 matching over 7 bases. Germline V gene sequence: CDR1 MNHEY, CDR2 SMNVEV (reference sequence). The CDR3 covers 16 residues. V lost 7 bases to trimming and J lost 1 base; unmatched junction nucleotides: 10. CDR3 sequence (DNA): TGTGCCAGCACAGCAGGGGGACCTCAGTCTGGAAACACCATATATTTT. This gives the protein CASTAGGPQSGNTIYF.

A remark on this clonotype: A single base separates this from a much larger clone, so it may be a read error. The gene calls are TRBV2 and TRBJ2-3; 8 bases match TRBD2. Germline V CDR1 and CDR2: SNHLY, FYNNEI. The CDR3 has 18 amino acids. For the CDR3, the DNA is TGTGCCATCAGTTTAGCTCCCCTTGGAGCGGGGGGCACAGATACGCAGTATTTT. Encoded protein: CAISLAPLGAGGTDTQYF.

The genes are TRBV11-2 and TRBJ2-2; 8 bases map to TRBD2. The CDR3 has 18 amino acids. Looked up from germline, CDR1 is SGHAT and CDR2 is FQNNGV. Germline trimming cut 1 base from V and 0 bases from J; bases unmatched to any gene: 7. CDR3 bases: TGTGCCAGCAGCTTAGGCGGGCGGGAGGCCGCGAACACCGGGGAGCTGTTTTTT. As protein: CASSLGGREAANTGELFF.

V usage is TRBV27 and J usage is TRBJ2-1; D may be TRBD2 (5 bases). CDR1 and CDR2 from the germline V gene are MNHEY and SMNVEV (reference sequence). With 6 bases removed from V and 2 bases from J, the gap between germline ends came to 14 bases. This CDR3 has 15 amino acids. The CDR3 coding sequence is TGTGCCAGCAGCCCCGCCGGGATGACCTACAATGAGCAGTTCTTC. This translates into CASSPAGMTYNEQFF.